This T cell receptor beta chain was obtained from a study of read filtering for tumor transcriptome and immune sequencing. Study details: Among patients, 17 to 20 were male and around 15 female, aged about 47 to 80 (mean approximately 71). After DNase treatment, RNA was made into whole-transcriptome libraries. General study points: Single-read clonotypes: roughly 82% of IR-seq clonotypes (about 4% of reads), roughly 70% of RNA-seq clonotypes (around 45% of reads).

V lost 4 bases and J 7 bases, leaving 11 bases between the germline ends. The CDR3 is 13 residues long. From 300 to 450 ng of RNA, a library with molecular barcoded alpha/delta and beta/gamma adaptors was made. TCRdb passed the reads through MiXCR, listing each CDR3 protein once. The data hold tens of thousands of distinct CDR3 sequences, with less than 15% observed a single time. This clonotype has a handful of counts. Its antigen is not identified. The chain uses TRBV12-3 or TRBV12-4 and TRBJ2-4; D not resolved. The sample taken for sequencing was a population of CD138-negative cells sorted from bone marrow. The TCR comes from a donor at least 40 years old with multiple myeloma. The CDR3 nucleotides are TGTGCCAGCAGTTCCCTAACGACCAACATTCAGTACTTC. It encodes CASSSLTTNIQYF.